The T cell receptor (beta chain) described here comes from a study of cytomegalovirus exposure and HLA in healthy donors. The PCR ran on 60 Vbeta and 13 Jbeta primers. Clones were sequenced by immunoSEQ multiplex PCR, and TCRdb holds only the in-frame ones, with some missing. The sample shows 130,000 or so clones, over 65% of them seen only once. Germline CDR1 reads SGHRS; CDR2 reads YFSETQ. V was cut by 3 bases and J by 6 bases, with 16 bases left in between. There are 15 residues in the CDR3. On this clone: Its antigen is not known.

Overall study findings and caveats: Researchers catalogued about 150 TCR beta chains as cytomegalovirus-associated. As was reported, the HLA-A and HLA-B alleles of most subjects were accurately predicted from TCR beta sequences.

The TCR comes from a female donor in good health and CMV-seropositive. This chain links TRBV5-1 with TRBJ2-1; D might be TRBD1 (5 bases). The specimen sequenced was PBMCs. The CDR3 sequence: CASSSIGVEVNEQFF. The CDR3 DNA reads as TGCGCCAGCAGCTCGATAGGGGTAGAGGTCAATGAGCAGTTCTTC.